This T cell receptor (beta chain) was identified in a study of blood T cells in healthy people across ages. The CDR3 loop spans 15 amino acids. Trimming cost V 2 bases and J 3 bases, with 16 bases left between them. Germline V lookup: CDR1 SQVTM, CDR2 ANQGSEA. The second PCR ran roughly 7 to 11 cycles with a sample-barcoded 5' primer and J-beta primers. In TCRdb, the 5' RACE reads were re-called with MiXCR into one record per CDR3 protein. In the table there are 550,000 to 600,000 distinct CDR3 sequences, 27% of which are singletons. The receptor was isolated from a woman in her 70s in good health. Material: blood. The chain employs TRBV29-1 and TRBJ1-2; tentatively, D is TRBD1 (6 bases). As DNA, the CDR3 is TGCAGCGTTGAACCCACGGGGGCTCTCGACTATGGCTACACCTTC. Its protein product is CSVEPTGALDYGYTF. Filled out from reference TRBV29-1 and TRBJ1-2, the complete variable domain reads SAVISQKPSRDICQRGTSLTIQCQVDSQVTMMFWYRQQPGQSLTLIATANQGSEATYESGFVIDKFPISRPNLTFSTLTVSNMSPEDSSIYLCSVEPTGALDYGYTFGSGTRLTVV.